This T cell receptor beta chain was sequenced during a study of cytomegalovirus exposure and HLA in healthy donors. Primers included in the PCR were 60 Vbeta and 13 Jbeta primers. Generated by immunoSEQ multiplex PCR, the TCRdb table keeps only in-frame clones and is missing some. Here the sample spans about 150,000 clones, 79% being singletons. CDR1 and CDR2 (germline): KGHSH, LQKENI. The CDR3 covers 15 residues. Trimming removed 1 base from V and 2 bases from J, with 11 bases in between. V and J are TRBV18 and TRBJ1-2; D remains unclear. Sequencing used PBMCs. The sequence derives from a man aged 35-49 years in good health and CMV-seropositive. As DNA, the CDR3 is TGTGCCAGCTCACCACGACGGGAGGCAAACTATGGCTACACCTTC. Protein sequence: CASSPRREANYGYTF.